This note documents a single T cell receptor beta chain sequence. Antigen unknown. This specimen comes from a study of beta chain features in type 1 diabetes. Findings and limits, study-wide: Unsettled here was the matter of whether HLA type influences TCRB rearrangement. Moderate yet significant TCRB CDR3 shortening was seen in Type 1 diabetes patients in all four CD4+ subsets.

As every portion of the isolated RNA was reverse transcribed, the sequencing read expressed TCRB transcripts. Clones were sequenced by immunoSEQ multiplex PCR, and TCRdb holds only the in-frame ones, with some missing. Counted here are roughly 150,000 clones, around 9% occurring once; the ten biggest clones make up about 0.7%. The sequenced sample consisted of central memory CD4+ T cells from blood. The TCR comes from a woman in her thirties with type 1 diabetes.

This CDR3 reads CASSRSANEKLFF. For the CDR3, the DNA is TGTGCCAGCAGTAGATCAGCGAATGAAAAACTGTTTTTT. The chain combines TRBV25-1 with TRBJ1-4; D call uncertain. The CDR3 has 13 amino acids. Germline CDR1 and CDR2: MGHDK and SYGVNS. Trimming removed 5 bases at V and 5 bases at J, with 9 bases between.